This T cell receptor beta chain was identified during a study of OX40 agonist ivuxolimab in advanced cancers. In the study overall: Ivuxolimab was an agonistic, fully human IgG2 monoclonal antibody directed against OX40 (CD134), a costimulatory receptor. The point of sequencing TCRbeta in the periphery was to test whether ivuxolimab changed TCR sequence diversity and drove clonal T-cell expansion. Among the roughly 50 dose-escalation patients, 19 had hepatocellular carcinoma, about 15 melanoma, 9 renal cell carcinoma and 9 head and neck cancer. In the dose-escalation cohort, 75% to 90% of patients were male, and the mean age was 60 years with a range of roughly 20 to 79. The paper covers the monotherapy dose-escalation part of the phase I ivuxolimab trial, which included N = 52 patients. Intravenous ivuxolimab was administered to patients every 2 weeks at six dose levels: 0.01, 0.1, 0.3, 1.5, 3 and 10 mg/kg. Three dose-escalation patients achieved partial responses, one with hepatocellular carcinoma and two with cutaneous melanoma. Prior anti-PD-1, anti-PD-L1 or anti-CTLA-4 therapy was permitted, and 40% of dose-escalation patients had received checkpoint inhibitors. Study-wide conclusions, independent of this receptor: At doses from 0.1 to 3.0 mg/kg, clonal expansion was seen in both CD4+ and CD8+ blood T cells between baseline and week 6. Low levels of normalized T-cell clonal expansion were also seen in some patients who did not respond. After ivuxolimab, more expanded clones were found on average in CD8+ T cells than in CD4+ T cells. The antigen specificity of the peripheral T cells that underwent clonal expansion was not determined. In the 0.1-3.0 mg/kg groups, partial responders were among the patients with the lowest normalized peripheral clonal expansion, particularly in CD8+ T cells.

Patients with autoimmune disease history or receiving systemic immunosuppression were excluded from the trial. Peripheral blood for TCR sequencing was collected from all dose cohorts at baseline, on cycle 4 day 1, and on cycle 7 day 1. Samples came from an open-label, multicenter, first-in-human phase I dose-escalation trial of ivuxolimab. Adults with locally advanced or metastatic melanoma, renal cell, hepatocellular, or head and neck squamous cell carcinoma were enrolled in the trial. CD4+ and CD8+ T cells were sorted separately from peripheral blood before TCR sequencing. Genomic DNA was isolated from the sorted cells so that the TCRbeta CDR3 region could be sequenced. TCRbeta CDR3 regions were sequenced using the immunoSEQ Assay. In its TCRdb copy, this immuneACCESS table keeps in-frame sequences only and misses some clones. Where compared with another copy, unresolved V genes explain less than half of these, and the others have no known cause. For this sample the table gives tens of thousands of clones, of which about 94% were detected only once. Approximately 10% of the sample comes from the top ten.

Comments on this clone: The antigen it binds to is not known. No much larger clone is present one base from it, and per-base qualities are unavailable.

The specimen comprised CD4+ or CD8+ T cells sorted from blood, sampled in a trial of the OX40 agonist ivuxolimab. The TCR sequence derives from an adult with an advanced solid tumor such as melanoma, head and neck, liver or kidney cancer.

The CDR3 reads as follows: CASSLGQGNYEQYF. The DNA sequence is as follows: TGTGCCAGCAGCCTCGGACAGGGTAACTACGAGCAGTACTTC. The chain employs TRBV5-6 and TRBJ2-7; TRBD1 fits 8 bases in the junction. Taken from cysteine to phenylalanine, the CDR3 has 14 residues. The sequence is cut down to CDR3 DNA, 42 bases in frame from base 1. Here V drops 4 bases and J drops 3 bases, and the junction holds 6 bases not matched to any gene. Sequences SGHDT (CDR1) and YYEEEE (CDR2) are obtained from the germline V gene.